This T cell receptor (beta chain) was observed in a study of CD8 T cells in Susac syndrome. As to this clonotype: Its matching antigen is unknown.

Study results and caveats: That the number of individuals in its TCR sequencing and HLA analysis was relatively small was acknowledged by the study.

TEMRA cells were FACS-enriched and CD8+ and CD4+ T cells negatively isolated. Random hexamers primed reverse transcription of 0.5 to 1 ug RNA. TCRdb independently ran MiXCR on the immunoSEQ multiplex PCR reads; one entry per CDR3 protein. The sample has about 300,000 distinct CDR3 sequences, about 90% seen once; the top ten hold less than 0.08%. Sequencing was done on a sample of CD4+ T cells from PBMCs. This TCR was sampled from a human donor with multiple sclerosis.

The CDR3 DNA reads TGCGCCAGCAGTGGTTCGCAGGGACGGACTGAAGCTTTCTTT. Its protein is CASSGSQGRTEAFF. V is TRBV10-2 and J is TRBJ1-1; possible D gene TRBD1, 5 bases. The CDR3 spans 14 residues. Trimming took off 4 bases at V and 5 bases at J, with 14 bases between the two ends. Germline loops: CDR1 WSHSY, CDR2 SAAADI.